This T cell receptor (beta chain) was captured in a study of PD-1 blockade in classical Hodgkin lymphoma. General observations from the study: The authors have not defined what causes the repertoire differences, possibly disease activity or prior therapy. Baseline TCR diversity was reportedly lower in newly diagnosed patients than healthy donors. Before treatment, complete responders showed about the same diversity as newly diagnosed patients.

There was relapse after autologous stem cell transplantation in every patient, and there was variation in brentuximab vedotin exposure. The germline CDR1 and CDR2 sequences are MNHEY and SMNVEV (reference sequence). The CDR3 loop spans 15 amino acids. The V end was cut by 3 bases, the J end by 0 bases, with 11 bases between. Concerning this clone itself: The target antigen is unknown.

Here immunoSEQ multiplex PCR was the method, and the copy in TCRdb shows in-frame clones only, minus some. Of more than 40,000 clones detected, around three quarters appear once; the ten largest clones hold about a fifth. The sample consisted of peripheral blood mononuclear cells (PBMCs), taken at baseline. The origin of this receptor is a human donor with classical Hodgkin lymphoma. J is TRBJ2-5 and V is TRBV27; D gene ambiguous. The CDR3 DNA reads as TGTGCCAGCAGTTTCGGGCGGACCAACCAAGAGACCCAGTACTTC. Encoded protein: CASSFGRTNQETQYF.